The next 18 T cell receptor beta chains were all read from a single sample in a study of beta chain features in type 1 diabetes. These receptors' targets are unknown. Findings and caveats of the study: When Type 1 diabetes patients were examined, their TCRB CDR3s proved moderately but significantly shorter in all four CD4+ subsets.

Every isolated RNA sample was fully reverse transcribed, so sequencing captured expressed TCRB transcripts. This table comes from immunoSEQ multiplex PCR, and its TCRdb copy is limited to in-frame clones, with some not included. The sample records 130,000 to 150,000 clones, around an eighth being singletons. Material for sequencing was central memory CD4+ T cells from blood. Receptors were obtained from a man between 18 and 29 years old with type 1 diabetes.

The table lists this clone with a few counts. Here the CDR3 DNA reads TGTGCCAGCAGCTTAGGACAGGGAGCCAAAAACATTCAGTACTTC. It is translated as CASSLGQGAKNIQYF. V is TRBV7-9 and J is TRBJ2-4, with 7 bases matching TRBD1. Germline CDR1 and CDR2: SEHNR and FQNEAQ (reference sequence). V lost 1 base to trimming and J lost 0 bases; unmatched junction nucleotides: 0. The CDR3 extends over 15 amino acids.

The gene calls are TRBV28 and TRBJ2-4, with D tentatively TRBD2 (7 bases). The germline CDR1 and CDR2 sequences are MDHEN and SYDVKM. This CDR3 is built from 14 residues. V dropped 4 bases and J dropped 7 bases, with 14 bases sitting between them. DNA for the CDR3: TGTGCCAGCAGTTCCCCTGGGGGGGCCAACATTCAGTACTTC. It is translated as CASSSPGGANIQYF.

This clone was observed at least ten times. Germline and junction disagree at one end, which may indicate a read error. The rearrangement links TRBV5-6 to TRBJ1-1; D is unresolved. CDR1 and CDR2 (germline): SGHDT, YYEEEE. CDR3 length: 16 amino acids. The DNA of the CDR3 is TGTGCCAGCAGCCCTCTCCGGGGTTCAATGAACAGTGAAGCTTTCTTT. Translated, it gives CASSPLRGSMNSEAFF. The whole variable domain, filled in from reference TRBV5-6 and TRBJ1-1, reads DAGVTQSPTHLIKTRGQQVTLRCSPKSGHDTVSWYQQALGQGPQFIFQYYEEEERQRGNFPDRFSGHQFPNYSSELNVNALLLGDSALYLCASSPLRGSMNSEAFFGQGTRLTVV.

The chain uses TRBV25-1 and TRBJ2-6; TRBD1 is a possible D gene (5 bases). The CDR3 contains 15 residues. Looked up from germline, CDR1 is MGHDK and CDR2 is SYGVNS. Trimming removed 7 bases at V and 0 bases at J, with 10 bases between. The CDR3 DNA reads as TGTGCCAGCATAGCTCAGGGCTCTGGGGCCAACGTCCTGACTTTC. The encoded protein is CASIAQGSGANVLTF.

The chain combines TRBV5-1 with TRBJ2-5, with D possibly being TRBD1 (6 bases). This CDR3 spans 14 amino acids. Germline CDR1 reads SGHRS; CDR2 reads YFSETQ. V lost 6 bases to trimming and J lost 2 bases, with 14 bases between them. This CDR3 reads CASKRDGTQETQYF. CDR3 in DNA: TGCGCCAGCAAGAGGGATGGGACACAAGAGACCCAGTACTTC.

This clone showed up many times. The chain combines TRBV13 with TRBJ2-5, with unresolved D. This CDR3 has 13 amino acids. CDR1 and CDR2 from the germline V gene are PRHDT and FYEKMQ (reference sequence). Trimming shortened V by 1 base and J by 3 bases, and 6 bases separated the two germline ends. CDR3 in DNA: TGTGCCAGCAGCTTAGTACAGAAAGAGACCCAGTACTTC. This sequence encodes CASSLVQKETQYF.

The V call is TRBV4-1, the J call TRBJ1-1; possibly TRBD1 for D (5 bases). Looked up from germline, CDR1 is MGHRA and CDR2 is YSYEKL. Trimming stripped 2 bases from V and 5 bases from J, with 9 bases between. This CDR3 spans 13 amino acids. Here the CDR3 reads CASSQTGRTEAFF. The CDR3 DNA reads TGCGCCAGCAGCCAAACGGGGCGAACTGAAGCTTTCTTT.

In this sample, this clone turned up a few times. The chain combines TRBV9 with TRBJ1-1, with D unclear. There are 13 residues in the CDR3. V was clipped by 2 bases and J by 5 bases, with 10 bases between them. The V gene's germline CDR1 is SGDLS and CDR2 YYNGEE. The CDR3: CASSVLVGTEAFF. The DNA of the CDR3 is TGTGCCAGCAGCGTTTTGGTTGGAACTGAAGCTTTCTTT.

The genes are TRBV6-1 and TRBJ2-4; the D is unclear. Germline V gene sequence: CDR1 MNHNS, CDR2 SASEGT. The V and J ends lost 2 bases and 0 bases respectively, with 2 bases between them. The CDR3 totals 13 residues. CDR3 region: CASSEKAKNIQYF. Here the CDR3 DNA reads TGTGCCAGCAGTGAAAAAGCCAAAAACATTCAGTACTTC.

This clone appeared a few times. In nucleotides, the CDR3 is TGTGCCAGCAGCTTAGGCGATGAGGATGAGCAGTTCTTC. Its protein is CASSLGDEDEQFF. This chain joins TRBV7-6 and TRBJ2-1; D remains ambiguous. The CDR3 runs to 13 residues. Germline V gene sequence: CDR1 SGHVS, CDR2 FNYEAQ. Trimming stripped 1 base from V and 8 bases from J, with 9 bases between.

Note on this clone: Other DNA sequences in this sample translate to the same CDR3. The genes are TRBV29-1 and TRBJ2-2, with 9 bases identical to TRBD1. The germline V gene has CDR1 SQVTM and CDR2 ANQGSEA. V was clipped by 1 base and J by 4 bases; unmatched bases: 7. The CDR3 sequence is 16 residues long. In DNA, the CDR3 is TGCAGCGTTGAAGGTCGACAGGGGGGGGGCACCGGGGAGCTGTTTTTT. This codes for CSVEGRQGGGTGELFF.

This clone was observed at least ten times. The CDR3 is CSVVVGVNEQFF. DNA of the CDR3: TGCAGCGTTGTGGTGGGCGTCAATGAGCAGTTCTTC. The chain has TRBV29-1 and TRBJ2-1; D call uncertain. Germline CDR1 SQVTM, CDR2 ANQGSEA. The CDR3 runs 12 residues. V lost 4 bases and J 6 bases, leaving 10 bases between the germline ends.

This clone was counted only a few times. This rearrangement joins TRBV30 to TRBJ2-3; no reliable D call. CDR3 length: 12 amino acids. V was cut by 5 bases and J by 3 bases, with 9 bases left in between. Per germline, CDR1 GTSNPN and CDR2 SVGIG (reference sequence). CDR3 residues: CAWGWGTDTQYF. CDR3 bases: TGTGCCTGGGGATGGGGTACAGATACGCAGTATTTT.

This clone has more than one count but fewer than ten. This chain links TRBV7-8 with TRBJ2-7, with TRBD2 matching over 7 bases. CDR3 length: 14 residues. The ends lost 2 bases at V and 3 bases at J; junction bases unmatched: 4. Germline V CDR1 and CDR2: SGHVS, FQNEAQ. CDR3 coding DNA: TGTGCCAGCAGCTTACGGGGGGAGGACTACGAGCAGTACTTC. Encoded protein: CASSLRGEDYEQYF.

The chain joins TRBV28 to TRBJ1-2; 7 nucleotides match TRBD1. The V gene's germline CDR1 is MDHEN and CDR2 SYDVKM. CDR3 length: 15 residues. V was pared by 6 bases and J by 5 bases, with 12 bases of the junction left unmatched. CDR3 loop: CASRYGTESLYGYTF. CDR3 DNA sequence: TGTGCCAGCAGATACGGGACAGAGAGTTTATATGGCTACACCTTC.

This clone was observed many times. The chain joins TRBV29-1 to TRBJ2-6; D ambiguous. The CDR3 extends over 13 amino acids. CDR1 and CDR2 from the germline V gene are SQVTM and ANQGSEA. V was clipped by 4 bases and J by 2 bases, with 6 bases between them. Here the CDR3 DNA reads TGCAGCGTTGTGCCCACTGGGGCCAACGTCCTGACTTTC. Translation gives CSVVPTGANVLTF. Complete variable domain (other parts from reference TRBV29-1 and TRBJ2-6): SAVISQKPSRDICQRGTSLTIQCQVDSQVTMMFWYRQQPGQSLTLIATANQGSEATYESGFVIDKFPISRPNLTFSTLTVSNMSPEDSSIYLCSVVPTGANVLTFGAGSRLTVL.

The sample holds a few counts of this clone. The genes are TRBV6-6 and TRBJ1-1; 9 bases fit TRBD1. The germline gives CDR1 MNHNY, CDR2 SVGAGI (reference sequence). Germline trimming cut 4 bases from V and 5 bases from J; bases unmatched to any gene: 8. The CDR3 totals 15 residues. CDR3 sequence (DNA): TGTGCCAGCAGTTTGTCCCCCGGGACAGGGACTGAAGCTTTCTTT. As protein: CASSLSPGTGTEAFF.

The chain carries TRBV4-2 and TRBJ2-3; D is perhaps TRBD1 or TRBD2 (5 bases each). CDR3 size: 16 residues. CDR1 is LGHNA, CDR2 YNFKEQ, per germline. Deletions cut 1 base from V and 2 bases from J, with 13 bases between. The CDR3 region is CASSQGGYLLTDTQYF. The CDR3, as DNA: TGTGCCAGCAGCCAAGGGGGGTACCTTCTCACAGATACGCAGTATTTT.